These 20 T cell receptor beta chains were all obtained from the same sample, sequenced in a study of blood T cell repertoires in COVID-19. Only in-frame clones appear in the TCRdb table, and some are missing; sequencing was by immunoSEQ multiplex PCR. The table records 300,000 to 450,000 clones, more than 65% of them present only once. Sequenced input: peripheral blood. All receptors derive from a human donor with acute or convalescent COVID-19. The donor label of this sample is uncertain.

J is TRBJ2-3 and V is TRBV9; TRBD2 matches at 9 bases. The CDR3 length is 19 residues. The germline V gene has CDR1 SGDLS and CDR2 YYNGEE. Trimming cost V 0 bases and J 3 bases; bases outside gene matches: 14. The CDR3 spells CASSVGGAGGPGGTDTQYF. The CDR3 DNA reads as TGTGCCAGCAGCGTAGGCGGCGCGGGAGGGCCCGGGGGAACAGATACGCAGTATTTT.

The chain recombines TRBV5-4 with TRBJ2-5, with TRBD2 identical over 9 bases. Germline V lookup: CDR1 SGHNT, CDR2 YYREEE (reference sequence). V shed 6 bases, J shed 5 bases, and the junction held 11 bases outside the gene matches. The CDR3 extends over 15 amino acids. The DNA of the CDR3 is TGTGCCAGCACCCCGGAGGCGGGGGGGAGGGAGACCCAGTACTTC. Its protein is CASTPEAGGRETQYF.

The chain's CDR3 is CATSVPGTGSRGGYTF. CDR3 nucleotide sequence: TGTGCCACCAGCGTACCCGGGACAGGGTCCCGGGGGGGCTACACCTTC. The V and J genes are TRBV15 and TRBJ1-2; 9 bases fit TRBD1. Germline CDR1 is LNHNV and CDR2 is YYDKDF (reference sequence). The V gene end was trimmed by 5 bases and the J gene end by 8 bases; junction bases not matched to a gene: 15. The CDR3 covers 16 residues. Filled out from reference TRBV15 and TRBJ1-2, the complete variable domain reads DAMVIQNPRYQVTQFGKPVTLSCSQTLNHNVMYWYQQKSSQAPKLLFHYYDKDFNNEADTPDNFQSRRPNTSFCFLDIRSPGLGDTAMYLCATSVPGTGSRGGYTFGSGTRLTVV.

The gene calls are TRBV10-2 and TRBJ1-1; D uncertain. Germline V gene sequence: CDR1 WSHSY, CDR2 SAAADI. This CDR3 has 13 amino acids. Trimming took 3 bases from V and 1 from J, leaving 6 bases between them. The CDR3 reads CASSDGENTEAFF. Here the CDR3 DNA reads TGCGCCAGCAGTGACGGGGAGAACACTGAAGCTTTCTTT.

The V call is TRBV9, the J call TRBJ2-7, with a weak D call TRBD2 (6 bases). V lost 3 bases and J 2 bases, leaving 12 bases between the germline ends. CDR1 is SGDLS, CDR2 YYNGEE, per germline. The length of the CDR3 is 14 residues. The CDR3 here is CASSASPGAYEQYF. The CDR3 nucleotides read TGTGCCAGCAGCGCCTCACCGGGGGCCTACGAGCAGTACTTC. Full variable domain (remainder filled in from reference TRBV9 and TRBJ2-7): DSGVTQTPKHLITATGQRVTLRCSPRSGDLSVYWYQQSLDQGLQFLIQYYNGEERAKGNILERFSAQQFPDLHSELNLSSLELGDSALYFCASSASPGAYEQYFGPGTRLTVT.

This clone appeared a single time. This sample also contains other DNA sequences that code for the same CDR3. The V gene is TRBV3-1 (or the pseudogene TRBV3-2), the J gene TRBJ1-6; TRBD1 matches at 8 bases. The V gene end was trimmed by 1 base and the J gene end by 10 bases; junction bases not matched to a gene: 3. The CDR3 is 14 residues long. Per the germline V gene, CDR1 is LGHDT and CDR2 is YNNKEL (reference sequence). Here the CDR3 reads CASSQGQGNSPLHF. The DNA for the CDR3 is TGTGCCAGCAGCCAAGGACAGGGGAACTCACCCCTCCACTTT.

This rearrangement joins TRBV7-2 to TRBJ1-5; D may be TRBD1 (6 bases). This CDR3 has 15 residues. The V end lost 1 base, the J end lost 2 bases, and 9 bases lay between the germline ends. Germline-derived CDR1 and CDR2 are SGHTA and FQGNSA. The chain's CDR3 is CASSLGDTRNQPQHF. In DNA, the CDR3 is TGTGCCAGCAGCTTAGGGGACACCCGCAATCAGCCCCAGCATTTT.

This sequence joins TRBV18 and TRBJ1-1, with D unresolved. Germline lookup yields CDR1 KGHSH and CDR2 LQKENI. The germline V and J ends were trimmed by 1 base and 3 bases, with 15 bases remaining between them. The CDR3 runs 16 residues. The DNA for the CDR3 is TGTGCCAGCTCACCACTTGGACTCACTGCGGACACTGAAGCTTTCTTT. This codes for CASSPLGLTADTEAFF.

The gene calls are TRBV2 and TRBJ2-7; 9 bases fit TRBD1. V lost 6 bases to trimming and J lost 3 bases; unmatched junction nucleotides: 9. Germline values: CDR1 SNHLY, CDR2 FYNNEI. This CDR3 has 15 residues. The DNA of the CDR3 is TGTGCCAGCAGGATGACAGGGGACAGGGTCTACGAGCAGTACTTC. This sequence encodes CASRMTGDRVYEQYF. The whole variable domain, filled in from reference TRBV2 and TRBJ2-7, reads EPEVTQTPSHQVTQMGQEVILRCVPISNHLYFYWYRQILGQKVEFLVSFYNNEISEKSEIFDDQFSVERPDGSNFTLKIRSTKLEDSAMYFCASRMTGDRVYEQYFGPGTRLTVT.

This clone was detected only once. The V gene is TRBV7-7, the J gene TRBJ2-5; tentatively, D is TRBD2 (7 bases). CDR1 and CDR2 (germline): SSHAT, FNYEAQ (reference sequence). CDR3 length equals 16 residues. V was cut by 0 bases and J by 5 bases, with 16 bases left in between. CDR3 DNA sequence: TGTGCCAGCAGCTTAGCGGGGGGGCTTGGTGTGGAGACCCAGTACTTC. It specifies CASSLAGGLGVETQYF.

J is TRBJ2-7 and V is TRBV5-5, with a possible D match to TRBD1 (5 bases). V shed 0 bases and J shed 3 bases, with 10 bases lying between them. Germline assignment: CDR1 SGHKS and CDR2 YYEKEE (reference sequence). The CDR3 contains 14 residues. The CDR3 reads CASSLAPGHYEQYF. CDR3 DNA sequence: TGTGCCAGCAGCTTGGCCCCCGGACACTACGAGCAGTACTTC.

The chain recombines TRBV7-6 with TRBJ1-1; D is unresolved. The ends were cut back, 5 bases at V and 1 base at J, with 8 bases in the middle. The CDR3 runs to 13 residues. The germline V gene has CDR1 SGHVS and CDR2 FNYEAQ. The CDR3 nucleotides read TGTGCCAGCAGCGTAACAAAGAACACTGAAGCTTTCTTT. Residues: CASSVTKNTEAFF.

The gene calls are TRBV13 and TRBJ2-2, with 7 bases identical to TRBD2. Unmatched junction bases numbered 1, after V lost 0 bases and J lost 6 bases. The germline CDR1 and CDR2 sequences are PRHDT and FYEKMQ (reference sequence). There are 14 residues in the CDR3. This CDR3 reads CASSLGRGAGELFF. Here the CDR3 DNA reads TGTGCCAGCAGCTTAGGCCGGGGGGCCGGGGAGCTGTTTTTT.

The CDR3 DNA follows: TGTGCCTGGGGTACGGGATTTTCTAATGAAAAACTGTTTTTT. Its translation is CAWGTGFSNEKLFF. The J gene is TRBJ1-4, the V gene TRBV30; no clear D. CDR3 size: 14 residues. Germline CDR1 GTSNPN, CDR2 SVGIG (reference sequence). Trimming shortened V by 5 bases and J by 3 bases, and 13 bases separated the two germline ends.

The chain's CDR3 is CASSSTGRETQYF. CDR3 DNA sequence: TGTGCCAGCAGTTCGACAGGGAGAGAGACCCAGTACTTC. The chain has TRBV12-3 or TRBV12-4 and TRBJ2-5, with TRBD1 matching 7 bases. This CDR3 has 13 residues. V was clipped by 4 bases and J by 4 bases; unmatched bases: 3.

This clone was picked up a small number of times. V gene TRBV6-6 combines with J gene TRBJ2-1, with 9 bases that match TRBD1. Trimming took 7 bases from V and 4 from J; bases not matched to a gene: 2. Per the germline V gene, CDR1 is MNHNY and CDR2 is SVGAGI (reference sequence). This CDR3 comprises 13 residues. The CDR3 loop is CASTQGAYNEQFF. The CDR3 bases are TGTGCCAGCACACAGGGGGCGTACAATGAGCAGTTCTTC.

The chain is built from TRBV5-1 and TRBJ2-1; a weak D match, TRBD1 (6 bases). Trimming took off 3 bases at V and 4 bases at J, with 14 bases between the two ends. Germline assignment: CDR1 SGHRS and CDR2 YFSETQ. This CDR3 is 15 amino acids long. CDR3 loop: CASSYDRSGYNEQFF. In DNA, the CDR3 is TGCGCCAGCAGCTATGACAGGTCCGGTTACAATGAGCAGTTCTTC.

This clone has a single count. The chain carries TRBV7-9 and TRBJ2-1; 7 bases are shared with TRBD1. The CDR3 spans 16 residues. V trimming: 10 bases; J trimming: 4 bases; junction bases outside the gene matches: 16. Germline V CDR1 and CDR2: SEHNR, FQNEAQ (reference sequence). CDR3 amino acids: CATPIHRDSAYNEQFF. Here the CDR3 DNA reads TGTGCCACCCCAATCCACCGGGACAGCGCTTACAATGAGCAGTTCTTC.

The V gene is TRBV29-1, the J gene TRBJ1-1, with a weak D call TRBD1 (6 bases). Trimming removed 7 bases from V and 8 bases from J, with 17 bases in between. The germline V gene encodes CDR1 SQVTM and CDR2 ANQGSEA. This CDR3 spans 12 amino acids. As DNA, the CDR3 is TGCAGCGGCGCCCTTGTTGACAGGGAAGCTTTCTTT. Amino acids: CSGALVDREAFF. Complete variable domain (other parts from reference TRBV29-1 and TRBJ1-1): SAVISQKPSRDICQRGTSLTIQCQVDSQVTMMFWYRQQPGQSLTLIATANQGSEATYESGFVIDKFPISRPNLTFSTLTVSNMSPEDSSIYLCSGALVDREAFFGQGTRLTVV.

V is TRBV6-5 and J is TRBJ1-2; TRBD1 might be the D (6 bases). Germline V gene sequence: CDR1 MNHEY, CDR2 SVGAGI. V lost 8 bases and J lost 4, with 20 bases in between. The CDR3 totals 15 residues. CDR3 in amino acids: CASAAREGVVYGYTF. CDR3 bases: TGTGCCAGCGCCGCAAGAGAGGGGGTAGTCTATGGCTACACCTTC.